This T cell receptor (beta chain) was documented in a study of brain T cells in children with intractable seizures. The protocol was immunoSEQ multiplex PCR, while the TCRdb copy is restricted to in-frame clones and leaves out a portion. The sample holds about 7,400 clones, around 67% seen once. Germline V CDR1 and CDR2: SGHTA, FQGTGA. V was cut by 1 base and J by 3 bases, with 7 bases left in between. This CDR3 has 13 amino acids. About this clone itself: The antigen remains unidentified.

The study, taken as a whole, reports: Known viral epitope-specific CDR3s closely matched each case's top public brain CDR3.

The sequenced cases were selected for having the highest brain T cell transcript signatures. This sample comprised resected brain tissue, obtained at surgery. This sequence was found in a boy less than two years old with tuberous sclerosis and intractable seizures. This chain uses TRBV7-3 with TRBJ2-7, with D possibly being TRBD1 (5 bases). The CDR3 coding sequence is TGTGCCAGCAGCTTAATACAGGACTACGAGCAGTACTTC. This translates into CASSLIQDYEQYF. Variable domain in full (rest from reference TRBV7-3 and TRBJ2-7): GAGVSQTPSNKVTEKGKYVELRCDPISGHTALYWYRQSLGQGPEFLIYFQGTGAADDSGLPNDRFFAVRPEGSVSTLKIQRTERGDSAVYLCASSLIQDYEQYFGPGTRLTVT.